This T cell receptor beta chain was identified in a study of PD-1 blockade in mismatch repair-deficient tumors. V was pared by 1 base and J by 6 bases, with 7 bases between. The CDR3 contains 13 residues. The germline gives CDR1 SGHTA, CDR2 FQGNSA. Profiling relied on immunoSEQ multiplex PCR, and the TCRdb table lists in-frame clones only, not all of them. Of around 49,000 clones listed, 65% to 80% were seen once; the top ten hold roughly 3%. Sequences were derived from PBMCs, sampled before pembrolizumab treatment. The receptor comes from an adult with mismatch repair-deficient cancer. The chain is built from TRBV7-2 and TRBJ2-1; D is ambiguous. DNA of the CDR3: TGTGCCAGCAGCTTAGATCTAACCAATGAGCAGTTCTTC. This translates into CASSLDLTNEQFF.